These 10 T cell receptor beta chains were sequenced from one sample in a study of T-cell memory formation after mild COVID-19. TCRdb fed the 5' RACE reads into MiXCR, producing one record per CDR3 protein. The sample shows fewer than 60,000 distinct CDR3 sequences, about 12% of them seen only once. Sequenced input: PBMCs or a T cell subset sorted from them (not recorded which). Receptors were obtained from a man between 18 and 35 years old who had mild COVID-19 (a few samples of this study predate the infection). Cell type and time point are not known.

In this sample, this clonotype turned up a few times. The chain is built from TRBV6-6 and TRBJ2-5; 12 bases are shared with TRBD2. This CDR3 is built from 15 residues. The V gene end was trimmed by 2 bases and the J gene end by 4 bases; junction bases not matched to a gene: 2. Germline V gene data show CDR1 as MNHNY and CDR2 as SVGAGI (reference sequence). This CDR3 reads CASSYGGLAGETQYF. The CDR3 DNA reads as TGTGCCAGCAGTTACGGGGGACTAGCGGGAGAGACCCAGTACTTC.

The sample holds many counts of this clonotype. The chain recombines TRBV6-5 with TRBJ1-6, with 7 bases identical to TRBD1. The V and J ends lost 0 bases and 3 bases, in that order; junction bases with no gene match: 2. This CDR3 contains 16 residues. Germline loops: CDR1 MNHEY, CDR2 SVGAGI. CDR3 amino acids: CASSYSGQLYNSPLHF. CDR3 DNA: TGTGCCAGCAGTTACTCGGGACAGCTCTATAATTCACCCCTCCACTTT.

In its sample, this clonotype was seen many times. The genes are TRBV20-1 and TRBJ2-7; 7 positions agree with TRBD1. V lost 6 bases to trimming and J lost 3 bases; unmatched junction nucleotides: 14. Germline values: CDR1 DFQATT, CDR2 SNEGSKA (reference sequence). The CDR3 has 15 residues. The CDR3: CSAQPGQLLLYEQYV. In nucleotides, the CDR3 is TGCAGTGCACAGCCGGGACAGCTCCTGCTCTACGAGCAGTACGTC.

The rearrangement joins TRBV7-2 to TRBJ1-3; 8 bases map to TRBD1. Trimming at V came to 5 bases and at J to 2 bases, leaving 8 bases not matched to a gene. Germline V gives CDR1 SGHTA, CDR2 FQGNSA. The CDR3 contains 16 residues. CDR3 residues: CASSGDRIRAGNTIYF. The DNA of the CDR3 is TGTGCCAGCAGCGGGGACAGGATAAGGGCTGGAAACACCATATATTTT.

This clonotype occurred once. The chain couples TRBV6-4 to TRBJ1-1; the D is unclear. Trimming pared 6 bases from V and 0 bases from J, leaving 8 bases between. CDR3 length equals 13 residues. Germline CDR1 MRHNA, CDR2 SNTAGT. CDR3 sequence (DNA): TGTGCCAGCAGCAACCATATGAACACTGAAGCTTTCTTT. Encoded protein: CASSNHMNTEAFF.

This clonotype was observed many times. The J gene is TRBJ1-2, the V gene TRBV29-1, with a possible D match to TRBD1 (5 bases). This CDR3 region has 11 residues. Trimming removed 4 bases from V and 5 bases from J, with 8 bases in between. Germline loops: CDR1 SQVTM, CDR2 ANQGSEA. The CDR3 DNA reads as TGCAGCGTTGGCCAGGGATATGGCTACACCTTC. Its translation is CSVGQGYGYTF.

This clonotype was seen a handful of times. This chain links TRBV6-5 with TRBJ2-3, with no clear D. Germline V gene sequence: CDR1 MNHEY, CDR2 SVGAGI. The CDR3 has 16 residues. Trimming removed 6 bases from V and 0 bases from J, with 16 bases in between. CDR3 amino acids: CASSTGRVPSTDTQYF. The CDR3 DNA is TGTGCCAGCAGCACCGGACGCGTTCCTAGCACAGATACGCAGTATTTT.

This rearrangement joins TRBV5-1 to TRBJ1-2, with 8 bases identical to TRBD1. The CDR3 runs 15 residues. From germline, CDR1 is SGHRS and CDR2 YFSETQ. The V segment lost 4 bases and the J segment 7 bases; nucleotides outside the gene matches: 12. CDR3 amino acids: CASSHNGQGAGGYTF. The CDR3 DNA reads TGCGCCAGCAGCCACAACGGACAGGGAGCAGGTGGCTACACCTTC.

The table lists this clonotype with many counts. The chain links TRBV4-3 to TRBJ2-5; D might be TRBD2 (7 bases). The V gene lost 0 bases and the J gene lost 5 bases, with 13 bases spanning the gap. Germline lookup yields CDR1 LGHNA and CDR2 YSLEER. This CDR3 comprises 15 residues. This chain's CDR3 is CASSQEWGGSETQYF. The DNA of the CDR3 is TGCGCCAGCAGCCAAGAATGGGGGGGCTCGGAGACCCAGTACTTC.

This clonotype occurred a few times. This rearrangement joins TRBV12-3 or TRBV12-4 to TRBJ1-2; 9 positions agree with TRBD1. This CDR3 comprises 15 residues. With 6 bases clipped from V and 4 bases from J, the junction kept 9 bases outside the gene matches. The CDR3 here is CASSRRQGGSYGYTF. CDR3 sequence (DNA): TGTGCCAGCAGCCGGAGACAGGGGGGAAGCTATGGCTACACCTTC.